Listed below are T cell receptor beta chains from one sample, sequenced in a study of T cell therapy after organ transplantation. The antigens these receptors bind are not known. This table comes from immunoSEQ multiplex PCR, and its TCRdb copy is limited to in-frame clones, with some not included. The repertoire holds approximately 1,500 clones, about two thirds seen once, with 40% to 60% in the top ten. The material sequenced was CD8+ T cells from blood, taken after autologous CMV-specific T cell therapy. The receptors originated from a human patient who had received a solid organ transplant and had CMV disease. Some of these T cells may belong to the graft donor. The CDR3 runs from the conserved cysteine through the conserved F or W. The order of the fields is D gene, J gene, V gene, CDR3 protein. A D gene is named only where the DNA matches it firmly.

D gene: NA; J gene: TRBJ2-2; V gene: TRBV7-6; CDR3 protein: CASSLLLANTGELFF
D gene: NA; J gene: TRBJ2-1; V gene: TRBV6-6; CDR3 protein: CASSHLYNEQFF
D gene: NA; J gene: TRBJ1-4; V gene: TRBV19; CDR3 protein: CASSITATNEKLFF
D gene: NA; J gene: TRBJ2-1; V gene: TRBV7-3; CDR3 protein: CASSLMGAPSSYNEQFF
D gene: NA; J gene: TRBJ2-3; V gene: TRBV5-1; CDR3 protein: CASSDGLPPTDTQYF
D gene: NA; J gene: TRBJ2-1; V gene: TRBV13; CDR3 protein: CASSFTGQGEQFF
D gene: NA; J gene: TRBJ1-5; V gene: TRBV7-6; CDR3 protein: CASSPDGNQPQHF
D gene: TRBD1; J gene: TRBJ2-7; V gene: TRBV19; CDR3 protein: CASSGQALYSYEQYF
D gene: NA; J gene: TRBJ2-5; V gene: TRBV28; CDR3 protein: CASSSAKQGKNQETQYF
D gene: NA; J gene: TRBJ2-1; V gene: TRBV9; CDR3 protein: CASSVAGVSYNEQFF
D gene: NA; J gene: TRBJ2-7; V gene: TRBV29-1; CDR3 protein: CSVERLDSYEQYF
D gene: NA; J gene: TRBJ2-7; V gene: TRBV7-3; CDR3 protein: CASSRNSGGNEQYF
D gene: NA; J gene: TRBJ2-3; V gene: TRBV2; CDR3 protein: CASSEDGDGGYRDTQYF
D gene: TRBD1; J gene: TRBJ1-1; V gene: TRBV19; CDR3 protein: CASSMGQGYTEAFF
D gene: NA; J gene: TRBJ1-6; V gene: TRBV19; CDR3 protein: CASSIGQSSYNSPLHF
D gene: NA; J gene: TRBJ2-5; V gene: TRBV6-5; CDR3 protein: CASSYVGGGETQYF
D gene: NA; J gene: TRBJ2-1; V gene: TRBV18; CDR3 protein: CASSIGGENEQFF
D gene: NA; J gene: TRBJ1-1; V gene: TRBV7-8; CDR3 protein: CASSSSGLATLNEAFF
D gene: NA; J gene: TRBJ2-5; V gene: TRBV5-8; CDR3 protein: CASSLVGVETQYF
D gene: NA; J gene: TRBJ2-3; V gene: TRBV15; CDR3 protein: CATSRVQVGTDTQYF
D gene: TRBD2; J gene: NA; V gene: TRBV28; CDR3 protein: CASSESGSSYEQYF
D gene: NA; J gene: TRBJ1-3; V gene: TRBV5-4; CDR3 protein: CASSEQGVGNTIYF
D gene: TRBD1; J gene: TRBJ1-1; V gene: TRBV19; CDR3 protein: CASSPWDRENTEAFF
D gene: NA; J gene: TRBJ2-7; V gene: TRBV7-2; CDR3 protein: CASSFWGTAYEQYF
D gene: NA; J gene: TRBJ2-7; V gene: TRBV6-1; CDR3 protein: CASRDGLFREQYF
D gene: NA; J gene: TRBJ2-7; V gene: TRBV9; CDR3 protein: CASSVGLGYEQYF
D gene: NA; J gene: TRBJ2-7; V gene: TRBV30; CDR3 protein: CAWSVRQSSEQYF
D gene: TRBD1; J gene: TRBJ1-1; V gene: TRBV4-1; CDR3 protein: CASSPGTGYGNTEAFF
D gene: NA; J gene: TRBJ2-3; V gene: TRBV11-1; CDR3 protein: CASSRDAPSTDTQYF
D gene: NA; J gene: TRBJ1-4; V gene: TRBV19; CDR3 protein: CASSILGGTNEKLFF
D gene: TRBD2; J gene: TRBJ2-5; V gene: TRBV19; CDR3 protein: CASSILADGQETQYF
D gene: TRBD2; J gene: TRBJ2-5; V gene: TRBV11-2; CDR3 protein: CASSLTAGGQETQYF
D gene: NA; J gene: TRBJ2-5; V gene: TRBV7-9; CDR3 protein: CASRSSGPQETQYF
D gene: TRBD1; J gene: TRBJ2-1; V gene: TRBV5-4; CDR3 protein: CASSLAGTGVNEQFF
D gene: TRBD2; J gene: TRBJ2-1; V gene: TRBV6-4; CDR3 protein: CASSDSGTSGYNEQFF
D gene: NA; J gene: TRBJ1-5; V gene: TRBV7-2; CDR3 protein: CASSLGGDQRVQPQHF
D gene: NA; J gene: TRBJ2-5; V gene: TRBV29-1; CDR3 protein: CSVVLPGTQETQYF